The 6 T cell receptor beta chains below all came from one sample that was sequenced in a study of shared clonotypes between healthy human individuals. The table came from immunoSEQ multiplex PCR; TCRdb's copy has only in-frame clones and leaves some out. The repertoire includes about 2.3 million clones, more than 80% of them detected once, and 0.39% sits in the top ten. Sequencing used naive CD4+ T cells from PBMCs. Regarding subset: CD45RA+ positively selected. These receptors originate from a man younger than 30 in good health. Some clones in this sample may be carry-over from other donors' samples.

This clone turned up a few times. This chain joins TRBV28 and TRBJ1-5; no clear D. The CDR3 has 14 residues. Germline V lookup: CDR1 MDHEN, CDR2 SYDVKM. Trimming stripped 6 bases from V and 11 bases from J, with 20 bases between. This CDR3 is CASSSGGPRLAQHF. The CDR3 DNA follows: TGTGCCAGCAGCTCCGGCGGCCCGAGGTTGGCCCAGCATTTT.

Written as DNA, the CDR3 is TGTGCCTGGAGTGTACTCGCTAGCGGGTTCTACAATGAGCAGTTCTTC. As protein: CAWSVLASGFYNEQFF. V is TRBV30 and J is TRBJ2-1, with 8 bases identical to TRBD2. The CDR3 has 16 amino acids. Germline V gives CDR1 GTSNPN, CDR2 SVGIG (reference sequence). J lost 3 bases, V lost 0 bases, and 7 bases had no gene match.

With respect to this clone: Other DNA sequences in the same sample also yield this CDR3. V is TRBV18 and J is TRBJ2-1, with 8 bases aligning to TRBD2. CDR3 length: 16 residues. With V trimmed by 3 bases and J by 1 base, 5 bases remained unmatched. CDR1 and CDR2 (germline): KGHSH, LQKENI. The CDR3 coding sequence is TGTGCCAGCTCACCTCCGTCGGGAGGGTCCTACAATGAGCAGTTCTTC. Translated, it gives CASSPPSGGSYNEQFF.

The genes are TRBV6-5 and TRBJ1-1; no clear D. V gave up 2 bases and J gave up 7 bases, with 5 bases separating them. CDR1 is MNHEY and CDR2 is SVGAGI in the germline V gene. The CDR3 has 11 residues. CDR3 sequence reads: CASSYTGEAFF. The CDR3 bases are TGTGCCAGCAGTTACACCGGTGAAGCTTTCTTT.

The chain links TRBV28 to TRBJ2-1, with 9 bases that match TRBD2. Germline V gene lookup returns CDR1 MDHEN and CDR2 SYDVKM. The CDR3 totals 13 residues. After removal of 6 bases from V and 8 bases from J, the junction contained 5 bases not matched to a gene. The CDR3 region has the DNA TGTGCCAGCAGCCCGGGACTAGCCTATGAGCAGTTCTTC. Amino acid sequence: CASSPGLAYEQFF.

The chain has TRBV19 and TRBJ2-1; 10 bases are shared with TRBD2. CDR3 length equals 17 residues. Unmatched junction bases numbered 8, after V lost 3 bases and J lost 3 bases. Germline values: CDR1 LNHDA, CDR2 SQIVND (reference sequence). The CDR3 sequence is CASSIPPLAGIYNEQFF. DNA of the CDR3: TGTGCCAGTAGTATCCCCCCACTAGCGGGGATCTACAATGAGCAGTTCTTC.